This paragraph reports one T cell receptor beta chain. The antigen is unknown. These data originate in a study of post-analysis software for immune sequencing data. Whole-study results and caveats: Diversity measured as normalized Chao1 was significantly lower in multiple sclerosis patients than in controls. A handful of TRBV segments were significantly more frequent in patients than in controls. TRBV5-6, TRBV5-1 and TRBV20-1 were among these segments.

The TCR beta cDNA libraries carried unique molecular identifiers. Via MiXCR, TCRdb re-called the PCR reads, giving one row per CDR3 protein. The repertoire holds about 560,000 distinct CDR3 sequences, with around 44% as singletons. The V gene's germline CDR1 is SGHNT and CDR2 YYREEE (reference sequence). CDR3 length: 13 residues. The sample consisted of blood. This chain joins TRBV5-4 and TRBJ2-5; D perhaps matches TRBD2 (6 bases). The DNA end is a closer match to TRBJ2-7, so the J assignment may be wrong. This TCR came from a girl between 5 and 17 years old with multiple sclerosis. The CDR3 DNA reads TGTGCCAGCAGCGGCGGGGAGGCCTACGAGCAGTACTTC. It encodes CASSGGEAYEQYF.